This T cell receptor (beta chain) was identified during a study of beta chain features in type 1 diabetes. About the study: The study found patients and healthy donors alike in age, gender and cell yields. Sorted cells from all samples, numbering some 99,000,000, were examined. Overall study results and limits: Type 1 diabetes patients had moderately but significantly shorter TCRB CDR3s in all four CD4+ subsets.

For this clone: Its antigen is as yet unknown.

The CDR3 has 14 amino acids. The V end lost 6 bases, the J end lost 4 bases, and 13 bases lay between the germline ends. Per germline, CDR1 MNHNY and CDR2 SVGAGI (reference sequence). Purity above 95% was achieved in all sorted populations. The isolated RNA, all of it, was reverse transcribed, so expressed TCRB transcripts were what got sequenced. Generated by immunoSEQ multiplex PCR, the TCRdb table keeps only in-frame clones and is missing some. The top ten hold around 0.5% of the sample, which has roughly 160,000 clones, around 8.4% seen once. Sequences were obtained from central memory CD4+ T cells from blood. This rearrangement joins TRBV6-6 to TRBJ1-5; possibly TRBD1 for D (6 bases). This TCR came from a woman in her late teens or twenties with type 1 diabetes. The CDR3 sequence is CASSPGTLNQPQHF. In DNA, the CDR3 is TGTGCCAGCAGCCCCGGGACATTAAATCAGCCCCAGCATTTT.